This T cell receptor (beta chain) was sequenced in a study of OX40 agonist ivuxolimab in advanced cancers. Overall study context: Head and neck, renal cell, melanoma or hepatocellular carcinoma were the cancers that dose-escalation patients had. Two patients with cutaneous melanoma and one with hepatocellular carcinoma, three in total, showed partial responses.

A word on this clone: The target antigen is unknown.

Study-level findings and limits: Among expanded peripheral T cells, antigen specificity went undetermined. Clonal expansion in partial responders at 0.1-3.0 mg/kg ranked among the lowest.

Produced via immunoSEQ multiplex PCR; TCRdb's table is partial and in-frame only. The sample yields fewer than 70,000 clones, around 84% seen once. J was trimmed by 8 bases and V by 0 bases; bases with no gene match: 3. Germline V gene lookup returns CDR1 SGHNT and CDR2 YENEEA. This CDR3 region has 13 residues. The chain employs TRBV11-3 and TRBJ1-1; 7 bases fit TRBD1. Specimen: CD4+ or CD8+ T cells sorted from blood, collected in a trial of the OX40 agonist ivuxolimab. The sequence was collected from an adult with an advanced solid tumor such as melanoma, head and neck, liver or kidney cancer. CDR3 in DNA: TGTGCCAGCAGCTTAGATCGGGACAGAGAAGCTTTCTTT. Translation: CASSLDRDREAFF.